This TCR beta chain was identified in a study of shared clonotypes between healthy human individuals. Points from the study as a whole: Memory subsets had estimated richness that was generally smaller than that of naive subsets.

This CDR3 has 15 amino acids. Per the germline V gene, CDR1 is SGHRS and CDR2 is YFSETQ. V shed 3 bases and J 0 bases; nucleotides not matched to a gene: 4. Worth noting for this clone: Antigen unknown. This sample includes further DNA sequences coding for the same CDR3.

Repertoires were generated with immunoSEQ multiplex PCR, while TCRdb's copy carries only in-frame clones and drops some. The data contain 2 million or so clones, roughly 94% of them singletons. The chain couples TRBV5-1 to TRBJ2-3, with 7 bases matching TRBD2. The sequence was obtained from a man aged 18 to 35 in good health. Sequenced material: naive CD4+ T cells sorted from blood. As to subset: CD45RA+ positively selected. CDR3 bases: TGCGCCAGCAGCTCGAGCGGGACCAGCACAGATACGCAGTATTTT. Its translation is CASSSSGTSTDTQYF. Drawing the rest from reference TRBV5-1 and TRBJ2-3, the complete variable domain is KAGVTQTPRYLIKTRGQQVTLSCSPISGHRSVSWYQQTPGQGLQFLFEYFSETQRNKGNFPGRFSGRQFSNSRSEMNVSTLELGDSALYLCASSSSGTSTDTQYFGPGTRLTVL.